Listed here are 23 T cell receptor beta chains from one sample, sequenced in a study of breast tumors, draining lymph nodes, adjacent tissues. Via MiXCR, TCRdb re-called the multiplex PCR reads, giving one row per CDR3 protein. The sample lists 11,000 or so distinct CDR3 sequences; less than 70% were seen once. Input material: breast tumor tissue. Every receptor here comes from a female donor with breast cancer. Some clones in this sample may be carry-over from other donors' samples.

The chain links TRBV6-5 to TRBJ2-3; D not resolved. The CDR3 sequence is 15 residues long. V dropped 3 bases and J dropped 0 bases, with 10 bases sitting between them. Germline V lookup: CDR1 MNHEY, CDR2 SVGAGI. The CDR3, as DNA: TGTGCCAGCAGTTATCGACTGTCTAGCACAGATACGCAGTATTTT. Translated: CASSYRLSSTDTQYF.

J is TRBJ2-7 and V is TRBV24-1, with 7 nucleotides matching TRBD1. Germline V gives CDR1 KGHDR, CDR2 SFDVKD. Trimming at V came to 7 bases and at J to 9 bases, leaving 14 bases not matched to a gene. This CDR3 has 14 residues. CDR3 sequence: CATRKTLGGAGQYF. The CDR3 DNA reads TGTGCCACCAGGAAAACTTTAGGGGGCGCTGGGCAGTACTTC.

Regarding this clonotype: A single base separates this from a much larger clone, so it may be a read error. The chain combines TRBV20-1 with TRBJ2-3; D remains unclear. The CDR3 loop spans 11 amino acids. Per the germline V gene, CDR1 is DFQATT and CDR2 is SNEGSKA (reference sequence). In DNA form, the CDR3 reads TGCAGTGCTCCTCCACCTGATACGCAGTCTTTT. Its translation: CSAPPPDTQSF.

This clonotype showed up just a few times. The chain combines TRBV3-1 with TRBJ2-7, with TRBD1 matching 7 bases. Unmatched junction bases numbered 1, after V lost 1 base and J lost 1 base. This CDR3 is 14 amino acids long. From germline, CDR1 is LGHDT and CDR2 YNNKEL (reference sequence). CDR3 in amino acids: CASSQGTGSYEQYF. As DNA, the CDR3 is TGTGCCAGCAGCCAAGGGACAGGTTCCTACGAGCAGTACTTC.

This chain links TRBV9 with TRBJ2-3; 8 nucleotides match TRBD2. Germline V gene lookup returns CDR1 SGDLS and CDR2 YYNGEE. V shed 3 bases and J 4 bases; nucleotides not matched to a gene: 4. CDR3 size: 14 residues. CDR3 residues: CASSASGRADTQYF. The CDR3 DNA sequence: TGTGCCAGCAGCGCGAGCGGGAGAGCAGATACGCAGTATTTT. Full variable domain (remainder filled in from reference TRBV9 and TRBJ2-3): DSGVTQTPKHLITATGQRVTLRCSPRSGDLSVYWYQQSLDQGLQFLIQYYNGEERAKGNILERFSAQQFPDLHSELNLSSLELGDSALYFCASSASGRADTQYFGPGTRLTVL.

This clonotype was counted once. V gene TRBV6-1 combines with J gene TRBJ1-2; D unclear. There are 13 residues in the CDR3. Trimming pared 11 bases from V and 2 bases from J, leaving 15 bases between. Germline CDR1 reads MNHNS; CDR2 reads SASEGT. The DNA of the CDR3 is TGTGCCTGGAGTGGGTCGGAAAACTATGGCTACACCTTC. It yields the protein CAWSGSENYGYTF.

This chain links TRBV6-6 with TRBJ1-6, with D unresolved. The CDR3 contains 16 residues. Germline V CDR1 and CDR2: MNHNY, SVGAGI (reference sequence). The ends were cut back, 0 bases at V and 0 bases at J, with 6 bases in the middle. Here the CDR3 DNA reads TGTGCCAGCAGTTACTCTGGAAGCTCCTATAATTCACCCCTCCACTTT. Translation: CASSYSGSSYNSPLHF.

This clonotype was detected only a few times. The chain recombines TRBV2 with TRBJ1-2; D ambiguous. The CDR3 length is 13 residues. The ends were cut back, 0 bases at V and 5 bases at J, with 7 bases in the middle. Germline V gives CDR1 SNHLY, CDR2 FYNNEI. CDR3 region: CASSEAAGYGYTF. CDR3 DNA: TGTGCCAGCAGTGAAGCAGCAGGTTATGGCTACACCTTC.

This clonotype was observed a single time. One junction end disagrees with the germline gene, perhaps due to a read error. The chain recombines TRBV7-9 with TRBJ1-4; TRBD1 matches at 9 bases. The CDR3 spans 15 residues. Germline V lookup: CDR1 SEHNR, CDR2 FQNEAQ (reference sequence). The CDR3 loop is CPSSLGGQGCEKLFF. DNA for the CDR3: TGTCCCAGCAGCTTAGGGGGACAGGGATGTGAAAAACTGTTTTTT.

Only a few counts were recorded for this clonotype. The J gene is TRBJ2-1, the V gene TRBV30, with 13 bases identical to TRBD2. Germline assignment: CDR1 GTSNPN and CDR2 SVGIG (reference sequence). The V segment lost 1 base and the J segment 10 bases; nucleotides outside the gene matches: 4. The CDR3 extends over 14 amino acids. The DNA for the CDR3 is TGTGCCTGGAGTGAACTAGCGGGAGGGTACGAGCAGTTCTTC. Protein: CAWSELAGGYEQFF.

In its sample, this clonotype is medium-sized. The rearrangement joins TRBV19 to TRBJ1-6, with 9 positions matching TRBD1. V dropped 5 bases and J dropped 4; count of bases not matched to a gene: 3. Germline loops: CDR1 LNHDA, CDR2 SQIVND (reference sequence). This CDR3 comprises 15 residues. CDR3 nucleotide sequence: TGTGCCAGTAGTGGACAGGGGAAGTATAATTCACCCCTCCACTTT. Its translation: CASSGQGKYNSPLHF.

The V and J genes are TRBV29-1 and TRBJ2-7, with D perhaps matching TRBD2 (5 bases). The CDR3 length is 11 residues. V was cut by 7 bases and J by 2 bases, with 9 bases left in between. Germline V lookup: CDR1 SQVTM, CDR2 ANQGSEA. The CDR3 DNA sequence: TGCAGCGGGGGAGTCCCCTACGAGCAGTACGTC. It specifies CSGGVPYEQYV.

V gene TRBV11-3 combines with J gene TRBJ2-1; D is ambiguous. V was shortened by 0 bases and J by 6 bases, with 12 bases between the two germline ends. The CDR3 spans 15 residues. Germline loops: CDR1 SGHNT, CDR2 YENEEA. As DNA, the CDR3 is TGTGCCAGCAGCTTAGATCCCCTTCGAGGCAATGAGCAGTTCTTC. Its protein is CASSLDPLRGNEQFF.

The CDR3 protein is CASSFEPGGRKTQYF. The CDR3 region has the DNA TGTGCCAGCAGTTTTGAACCCGGGGGTCGAAAGACCCAGTACTTC. The chain recombines TRBV11-3 with TRBJ2-5; TRBD2 is a possible D gene (6 bases). The germline gives CDR1 SGHNT, CDR2 YENEEA. The CDR3 is 15 residues long. Trimming removed 6 bases at V and 6 bases at J, with 20 bases between.

The chain joins TRBV5-1 to TRBJ2-1, with 8 bases lining up with TRBD1. V trimming: 4 bases; J trimming: 3 bases; junction bases outside the gene matches: 3. CDR1 and CDR2 from the germline V gene are SGHRS and YFSETQ. The CDR3 consists of 14 residues. In nucleotides, the CDR3 is TGCGCCAGCAGCCCGGGACAGGACTACAATGAGCAGTTCTTC. It specifies CASSPGQDYNEQFF. Together with reference TRBV5-1 and TRBJ2-1, the CDR3 gives the full variable domain: KAGVTQTPRYLIKTRGQQVTLSCSPISGHRSVSWYQQTPGQGLQFLFEYFSETQRNKGNFPGRFSGRQFSNSRSEMNVSTLELGDSALYLCASSPGQDYNEQFFGPGTRLTVL.

CDR3 in DNA: TGTGCCAGCAGCGTAGGGACTAGCGGGTACAATGAGCAGTTCTTC. Amino acid sequence: CASSVGTSGYNEQFF. The J gene is TRBJ2-1, the V gene TRBV9; 11 bases align to TRBD2. The V segment lost 0 bases and the J segment 4 bases; nucleotides outside the gene matches: 0. The CDR3 spans 15 residues. CDR1 and CDR2 (germline): SGDLS, YYNGEE.

V is TRBV5-1 and J is TRBJ2-7, with 8 bases aligning to TRBD1. Germline V gene sequence: CDR1 SGHRS, CDR2 YFSETQ. The CDR3 has 14 residues. Trimming removed 4 bases from V and 4 bases from J; junction bases left unmatched: 7. The CDR3 bases are TGCGCCAGCAGCAGGACAGGGAGCGAATACGAGCAGTACTTC. This codes for CASSRTGSEYEQYF.

The chain couples TRBV11-3 to TRBJ2-2; D not certain. The CDR3 covers 14 residues. Trimming took off 2 bases at V and 6 bases at J, with 10 bases between the two ends. Looked up from germline, CDR1 is SGHNT and CDR2 is YENEEA. Here the CDR3 DNA reads TGTGCCAGCAGCTTAAAACCTCAATCCGGGGAGCTGTTTTTT. Protein sequence: CASSLKPQSGELFF.

In its sample, this clonotype was seen many times. The rearrangement links TRBV7-2 to TRBJ1-6, with 9 bases fitting TRBD1. The trim removed 0 bases at V and 10 bases at J, leaving 7 bases unmatched. The CDR3 sequence is 16 residues long. Germline CDR1 reads SGHTA; CDR2 reads FQGNSA. CDR3 residues: CASSLAQDRGGSPLHF. The DNA for the CDR3 is TGTGCCAGCAGCTTAGCGCAAGACAGGGGGGGATCACCCCTCCACTTT.

This clonotype has a count of ten or more. The rearrangement uses TRBV20-1 and TRBJ2-7; a possible D gene is TRBD1 (8 bases). From germline, CDR1 is DFQATT and CDR2 SNEGSKA (reference sequence). The CDR3 is 15 residues long. V shed 2 bases and J shed 2 bases, with 16 bases lying between them. The CDR3 here is CSARSDRGLTYEQYF. For the CDR3, the DNA is TGCAGTGCTAGATCCGACAGGGGACTAACCTACGAGCAGTACTTC.

V is TRBV20-1 and J is TRBJ2-2; D is unclear. The CDR3 covers 12 residues. CDR1 DFQATT and CDR2 SNEGSKA come from the germline V gene (reference sequence). V was trimmed by 6 bases and J by 7 bases, leaving 12 bases between them. DNA for the CDR3: TGCAGTGCCCCAGGTCACGGCGGGGAGCTGTTTTTT. Protein sequence: CSAPGHGGELFF.

The V and J genes are TRBV7-9 and TRBJ1-3, with D possibly TRBD1 on 5 matching bases. V lost 5 bases and J 6 bases, leaving 14 bases between the germline ends. CDR1 SEHNR and CDR2 FQNEAQ come from the germline V gene (reference sequence). CDR3 length equals 14 residues. CDR3 DNA: TGTGCCAGCAGCGCCGAGGGGAATCCAAACACCATATATTTT. It yields the protein CASSAEGNPNTIYF.

Many counts were recorded for this clonotype. This chain connects TRBV15 to TRBJ1-6, with 8 bases that match TRBD1. V lost 3 bases to trimming and J lost 9 bases; unmatched junction nucleotides: 7. The CDR3 length is 15 residues. Germline CDR1 LNHNV, CDR2 YYDKDF (reference sequence). CDR3 nucleotide sequence: TGTGCCACCAGCAGCCAACCCGGGACAGGTTCACCCCTCCACTTT. Its translation: CATSSQPGTGSPLHF.